The TCR beta chain under discussion was sequenced for a study of OX40 agonist ivuxolimab in advanced cancers. Overall study context: Ivuxolimab, an agonist antibody against OX40 (CD134), was given to patients.

Sequenced by immunoSEQ multiplex PCR; TCRdb stores in-frame clones only, minus some. The table records under 90,000 clones, approximately 84% of them present only once. Notes on the study in general: More expanded clones were seen, on average, in CD8+ T cells than in CD4+. Clonal expansion by week 6 occurred in CD4+ and CD8+ blood T cells (at 0.1 to 3.0 mg/kg).

As concerns this clone: The antigen remains undetermined.

The CDR3 length is 15 residues. The V end lost 3 bases, the J end lost 0 bases, and 9 bases lay between the germline ends. Per germline, CDR1 SGDLS and CDR2 YYNGEE. The rearrangement uses TRBV9 and TRBJ1-4; D is ambiguous. The receptor was isolated from an adult with an advanced solid tumor such as melanoma, head and neck, liver or kidney cancer. The sample here was CD4+ or CD8+ T cells sorted from blood, taken in a trial of the OX40 agonist ivuxolimab. The CDR3 sequence is CASSARGSTNEKLFF. The CDR3 DNA is TGTGCCAGCAGCGCCCGGGGATCAACTAATGAAAAACTGTTTTTT.